One T cell receptor (beta chain) is described in this entry. This table comes from immunoSEQ multiplex PCR, and its TCRdb copy is limited to in-frame clones, with some not included. The sample lists 100,000 to 150,000 clones, 80% to 95% occurring once. The CDR3 runs 15 residues. V dropped 1 base and J dropped 4 bases, with 10 bases sitting between them. Germline loops: CDR1 SGHAT, CDR2 FQNNGV. The source of the sample is a study of control samples from healthy donors and cancer patients. The V call is TRBV11-2, the J call TRBJ2-2; a possible D gene is TRBD1 (6 bases). Material: blood. The sequence derives from a man between 18 and 29 years old in good health. Written as DNA, the CDR3 is TGTGCCAGCAGCTTAGGGGGGCTCCCCACCGGGGAGCTGTTTTTT. Amino acid sequence: CASSLGGLPTGELFF. Combining the CDR3 with reference TRBV11-2 and TRBJ2-2 gives the whole variable domain EAGVAQSPRYKIIEKRQSVAFWCNPISGHATLYWYQQILGQGPKLLIQFQNNGVVDDSQLPKDRFSAERLKGVDSTLKIQPAKLEDSAVYLCASSLGGLPTGELFFGEGSRLTVL.